The 6 T cell receptor beta chains in this list originate from one sample, sequenced in a study of T cells in Graves' hyperthyroidism and ophthalmopathy (dated by TCRdb to about 2019). Receptors were amplified or captured by multiplex PCR. Data came from an Illumina HiSeq 2000. The TCR beta CDR3 regions were amplified from RNA transcripts. A first-round RT-PCR of the TCR CDR3 used the HTBI primer set with the Qiagen OneStep RT-PCR kit. The public sequencing data were trimmed at Q25 with fastp and processed into clonotypes with MiXCR by TCRdb, which kept only in-frame beta chains. Here each entry gathers all rows of one CDR3 protein and keeps the most common genes and DNA. Across this sample there are about 500,000 distinct CDR3 sequences, with about 15% seen only once. The top ten constitute around a sixth of the sample. Sequencing was done on a sample of blood. The receptors originated from a woman aged 18-29 years with Graves' hyperthyroidism.

The rearrangement joins TRBV19 to TRBJ2-7; 7 bases agree with TRBD1. CDR1 and CDR2 (germline): LNHDA, SQIVND (reference sequence). The CDR3 length is 13 residues. V trimming: 4 bases; J trimming: 4 bases; junction bases outside the gene matches: 4. CDR3 sequence reads: CASSTGDRYEQYF. CDR3 sequence (DNA): TGTGCCAGTAGTACAGGGGACAGATACGAGCAGTACTTC.

This clonotype was counted at least ten times. This chain connects TRBV12-3 or TRBV12-4 to TRBJ1-1, with unresolved D. The CDR3 covers 13 residues. The germline V and J ends were trimmed by 8 bases and 1 base, with 11 bases remaining between them. CDR3 protein: CASRWQPNTEAFF. The CDR3 DNA sequence: TGTGCCAGCCGGTGGCAGCCGAACACTGAAGCTTTCTTT.

This clonotype was counted between two and nine times. The chain joins TRBV9 to TRBJ2-2, with D possibly TRBD1 on 6 matching bases. The germline gives CDR1 SGDLS, CDR2 YYNGEE. The CDR3 has 17 residues. Trimming pared 0 bases from V and 0 bases from J, leaving 12 bases between. The CDR3 DNA is TGTGCCAGCAGCGTAGAAAACAGGGTTTCGAACACCGGGGAGCTGTTTTTT. It translates to CASSVENRVSNTGELFF.

The rearrangement links TRBV24-1 to TRBJ1-4; D gene ambiguous. V gave up 7 bases and J gave up 4 bases, with 6 bases separating them. Germline assignment: CDR1 KGHDR and CDR2 SFDVKD. The CDR3 length is 12 residues. CDR3 nucleotides: TGTGCCACCAGAGGGAATAATGAAAAACTGTTTTTT. Its protein is CATRGNNEKLFF.

This clonotype was seen many times. At one end the junction does not follow the germline gene, possibly because of a read error. The chain carries TRBV7-7 and TRBJ2-5; TRBD1 agrees at 7 bases. The CDR3 is made up of 14 amino acids. Germline lookup yields CDR1 SSHAT and CDR2 FNYEAQ (reference sequence). The CDR3 sequence: CASSLLTGKETQYF. CDR3 nucleotides: TGTGCTAGCAGCTTACTGACAGGGAAGGAGACCCAGTACTTC.

Ten or more counts support this clonotype. V gene TRBV7-6 combines with J gene TRBJ2-2; 11 bases line up with TRBD2. CDR1 is SGHVS, CDR2 FNYEAQ, per germline. The CDR3 length is 19 residues. With 3 bases clipped from V and 0 bases from J, the junction kept 9 bases outside the gene matches. CDR3 in DNA: TGTGCCAGCAGCTTGTGGCTAGCGGGAGGCCTTGCGAACACCGGGGAGCTGTTTTTT. Residues: CASSLWLAGGLANTGELFF. Drawing the rest from reference TRBV7-6 and TRBJ2-2, the complete variable domain is GAGVSQSPRYKVTKRGQDVALRCDPISGHVSLYWYRQALGQGPEFLTYFNYEAQQDKSGLPNDRFSAERPEGSISTLTIQRTEQRDSAMYRCASSLWLAGGLANTGELFFGEGSRLTVL.